The next 8 T cell receptor beta chains were all read from a single sample in a study of cytomegalovirus exposure and HLA in healthy donors. PCR amplification relied on 60 Vbeta primers (plus 13 Jbeta primers). Clones were read by immunoSEQ multiplex PCR, and TCRdb kept only the in-frame ones, dropping some. The sample's table shows around 140,000 clones. Sequencing input: PBMCs. Receptors originate from a woman in her forties in good health and CMV-seropositive.

This rearrangement joins TRBV5-1 to TRBJ1-4, with D unresolved. Trimming removed 4 bases at V and 3 bases at J, with 16 bases between. The germline CDR1 and CDR2 sequences are SGHRS and YFSETQ. The CDR3 has 16 amino acids. The chain's CDR3 is CASSVFSLSANEKLFF. CDR3 sequence (DNA): TGCGCCAGCAGCGTCTTTTCCCTGTCAGCTAATGAAAAACTGTTTTTT.

The chain uses TRBV27 and TRBJ2-2; the match to TRBD1 covers 10 bases. CDR3 length equals 16 residues. The ends lost 3 bases at V and 0 bases at J; junction bases unmatched: 1. Germline V CDR1 and CDR2: MNHEY, SMNVEV (reference sequence). The chain's CDR3 is CASSFGQGANTGELFF. The CDR3 DNA follows: TGTGCCAGCAGTTTCGGACAGGGGGCGAACACCGGGGAGCTGTTTTTT.

A word on this clone: Relative to the germline gene, one junction end is altered; a read error may explain this. The rearrangement links TRBV7-8 to TRBJ2-2; D might be TRBD2 (6 bases). This CDR3 has 16 residues. Looked up from germline, CDR1 is SGHVS and CDR2 is FQNEAQ. The CDR3 protein is CASSGRGGRNAGELFF. The CDR3 nucleotides are TGTGCCAGCAGTGGTCGAGGTGGGAGGAACGCCGGGGAGCTGTTTTTT.

This chain links TRBV13 with TRBJ2-3, with TRBD2 identical over 8 bases. In germline, CDR1 is PRHDT, CDR2 FYEKMQ (reference sequence). The V gene end was trimmed by 5 bases and the J gene end by 1 base; junction bases not matched to a gene: 5. This CDR3 region has 15 residues. DNA for the CDR3: TGTGCCAGCAGCCCCAGCGGGAGTGGCACAGATACGCAGTATTTT. This sequence encodes CASSPSGSGTDTQYF.

The rearrangement joins TRBV7-8 to TRBJ2-1; TRBD2 matches 12 bases. The CDR3 extends over 17 amino acids. Germline-derived CDR1 and CDR2 are SGHVS and FQNEAQ. The V segment lost 5 bases and the J segment 4 bases; nucleotides outside the gene matches: 9. The CDR3 DNA follows: TGTGCCAGCAGCCCCGGACTAGCGGGATCGTTTTACAATGAGCAGTTCTTC. This encodes CASSPGLAGSFYNEQFF.

CDR3 in DNA: TGTGCCAGCAGTACGGCGGGAGGGCCTTACGAGCAGTACTTC. Its protein is CASSTAGGPYEQYF. The V and J genes are TRBV28 and TRBJ2-7; 9 positions agree with TRBD2. The V segment lost 5 bases and the J segment 4 bases; nucleotides outside the gene matches: 6. CDR1 is MDHEN and CDR2 is SYDVKM in the germline V gene. This CDR3 is built from 14 residues.

The chain recombines TRBV2 with TRBJ1-5; D gene unclear. The CDR3 has 14 amino acids. Germline loops: CDR1 SNHLY, CDR2 FYNNEI. V was pared by 3 bases and J by 0 bases, with 6 bases between. For the CDR3, the DNA is TGTGCCAGCAGTGACGGGTATAGCAATCAGCCCCAGCATTTT. Translation gives CASSDGYSNQPQHF.

This chain links TRBV28 with TRBJ2-7; D ambiguous. Germline V gene data show CDR1 as MDHEN and CDR2 as SYDVKM. The CDR3 spans 14 residues. V was pared by 2 bases and J by 0 bases, with 8 bases between. CDR3 coding DNA: TGTGCCAGCAGTTTACAGGCCCTCTCCTACGAGCAGTACTTC. Protein: CASSLQALSYEQYF.